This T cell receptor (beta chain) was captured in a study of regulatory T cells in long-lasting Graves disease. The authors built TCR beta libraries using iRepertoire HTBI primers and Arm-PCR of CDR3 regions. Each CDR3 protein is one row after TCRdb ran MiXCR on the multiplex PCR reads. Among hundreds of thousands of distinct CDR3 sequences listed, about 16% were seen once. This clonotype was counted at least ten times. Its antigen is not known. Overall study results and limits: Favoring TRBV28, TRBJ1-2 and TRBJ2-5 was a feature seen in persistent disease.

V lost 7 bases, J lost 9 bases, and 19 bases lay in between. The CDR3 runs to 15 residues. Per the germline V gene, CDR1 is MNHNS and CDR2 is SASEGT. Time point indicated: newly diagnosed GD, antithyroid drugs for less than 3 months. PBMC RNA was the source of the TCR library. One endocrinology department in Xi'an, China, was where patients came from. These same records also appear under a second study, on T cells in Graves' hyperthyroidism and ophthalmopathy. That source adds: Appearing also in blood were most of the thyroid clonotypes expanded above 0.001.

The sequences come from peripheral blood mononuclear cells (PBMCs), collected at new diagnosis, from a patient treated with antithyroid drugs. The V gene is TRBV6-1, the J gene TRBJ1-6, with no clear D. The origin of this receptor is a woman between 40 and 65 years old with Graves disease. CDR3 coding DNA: TGTGCCAGCACCCTTGACGCAAGGGTAGGTTCACCCCTCCACTTT. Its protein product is CASTLDARVGSPLHF.